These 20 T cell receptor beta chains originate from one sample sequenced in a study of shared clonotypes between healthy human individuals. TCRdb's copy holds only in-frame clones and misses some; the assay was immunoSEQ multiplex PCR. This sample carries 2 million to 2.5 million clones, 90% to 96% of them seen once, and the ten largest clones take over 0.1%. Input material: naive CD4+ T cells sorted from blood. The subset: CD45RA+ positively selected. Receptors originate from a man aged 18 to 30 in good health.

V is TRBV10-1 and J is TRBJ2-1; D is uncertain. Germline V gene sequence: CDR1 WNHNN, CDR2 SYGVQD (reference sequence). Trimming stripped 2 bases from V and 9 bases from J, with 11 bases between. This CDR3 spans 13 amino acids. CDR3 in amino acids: CASSETLAGEQFF. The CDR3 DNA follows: TGCGCCAGCAGTGAGACCCTTGCCGGTGAGCAGTTCTTC.

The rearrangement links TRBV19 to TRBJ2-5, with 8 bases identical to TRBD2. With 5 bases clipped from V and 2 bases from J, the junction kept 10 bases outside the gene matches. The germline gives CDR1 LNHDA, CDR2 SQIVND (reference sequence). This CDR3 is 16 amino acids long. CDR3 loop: CASSPRLVAGQETQYF. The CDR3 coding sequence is TGTGCCAGTAGTCCCCGGTTGGTAGCGGGGCAAGAGACCCAGTACTTC.

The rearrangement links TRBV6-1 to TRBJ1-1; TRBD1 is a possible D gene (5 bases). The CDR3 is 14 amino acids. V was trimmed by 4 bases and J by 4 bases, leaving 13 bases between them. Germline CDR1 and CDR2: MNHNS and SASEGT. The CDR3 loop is CASSGPGLGTEAFF. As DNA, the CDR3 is TGTGCCAGCAGTGGACCAGGGTTGGGCACTGAAGCTTTCTTT.

The DNA of the CDR3 is TGCGCCAGCAGCAAAGGGGGGACTAGCGGGAACAATGAGCAGTTCTTC. Its protein is CASSKGGTSGNNEQFF. V is TRBV5-1 and J is TRBJ2-1, with 13 bases aligning to TRBD2. This CDR3 comprises 16 residues. Germline V gene data show CDR1 as SGHRS and CDR2 as YFSETQ. J gave up 5 bases and V 4 bases, and 6 bases lay outside the gene matches.

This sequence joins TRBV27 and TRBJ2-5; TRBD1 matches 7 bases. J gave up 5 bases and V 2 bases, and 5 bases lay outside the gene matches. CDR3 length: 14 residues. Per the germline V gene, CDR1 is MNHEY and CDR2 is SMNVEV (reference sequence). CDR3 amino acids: CASSLQGVGETQYF. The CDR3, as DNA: TGTGCCAGCAGTTTACAGGGGGTGGGGGAGACCCAGTACTTC.

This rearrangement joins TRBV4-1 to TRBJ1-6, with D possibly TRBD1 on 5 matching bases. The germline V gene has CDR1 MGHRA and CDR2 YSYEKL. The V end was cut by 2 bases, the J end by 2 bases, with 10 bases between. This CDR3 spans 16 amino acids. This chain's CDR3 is CASSQQGGPYNSPLHF. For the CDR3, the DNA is TGCGCCAGCAGCCAACAGGGCGGGCCCTATAATTCACCCCTCCACTTT.

The CDR3 DNA follows: TGCGCCAGCAGCCAGTGGAGGACTAAAAACACAGATACGCAGTATTTT. This sequence encodes CASSQWRTKNTDTQYF. This chain uses TRBV4-1 with TRBJ2-3, with D possibly being TRBD2 (6 bases). The CDR3 runs to 16 residues. Trimming stripped 3 bases from V and 2 bases from J, with 15 bases between. Germline values: CDR1 MGHRA, CDR2 YSYEKL.

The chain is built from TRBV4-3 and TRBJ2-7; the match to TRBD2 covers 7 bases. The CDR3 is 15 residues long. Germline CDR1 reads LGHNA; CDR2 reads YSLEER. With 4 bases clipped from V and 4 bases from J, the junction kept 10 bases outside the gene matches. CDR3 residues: CASSRGEGGGYEQYF. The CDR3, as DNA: TGCGCCAGCAGCCGCGGGGAGGGAGGCGGATACGAGCAGTACTTC.

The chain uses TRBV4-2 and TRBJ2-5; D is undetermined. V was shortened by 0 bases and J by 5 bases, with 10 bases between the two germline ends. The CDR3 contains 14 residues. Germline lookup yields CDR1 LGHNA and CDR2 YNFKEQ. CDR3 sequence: CASSQELGAETQYF. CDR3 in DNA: TGTGCCAGCAGCCAAGAGTTAGGTGCGGAGACCCAGTACTTC.

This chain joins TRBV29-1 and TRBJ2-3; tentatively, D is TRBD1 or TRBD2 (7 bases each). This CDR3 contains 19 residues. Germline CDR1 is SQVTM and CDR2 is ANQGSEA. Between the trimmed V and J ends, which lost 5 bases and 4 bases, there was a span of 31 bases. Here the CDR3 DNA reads TGCAGCGTTCTTCTTCGGGAGGTCAGGGGTCAGGGGGTGTCAGATACGCAGTATTTT. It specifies CSVLLREVRGQGVSDTQYF.

DNA of the CDR3: TGTGCCTGGAGTGTAGGGGCTAGCGGGGTAAGCTCCTACAATGAGCAGTTCTTC. Protein: CAWSVGASGVSSYNEQFF. The chain couples TRBV30 to TRBJ2-1, with 9 bases matching TRBD2. This CDR3 spans 18 amino acids. CDR1 GTSNPN and CDR2 SVGIG come from the germline V gene (reference sequence). The V segment lost 0 bases and the J segment 0 bases; nucleotides outside the gene matches: 9.

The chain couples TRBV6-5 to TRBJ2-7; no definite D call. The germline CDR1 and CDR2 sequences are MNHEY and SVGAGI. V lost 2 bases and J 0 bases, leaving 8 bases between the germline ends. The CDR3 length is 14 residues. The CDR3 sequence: CASSYTAHSYEQYF. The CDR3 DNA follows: TGTGCCAGCAGTTACACGGCACACTCCTACGAGCAGTACTTC.

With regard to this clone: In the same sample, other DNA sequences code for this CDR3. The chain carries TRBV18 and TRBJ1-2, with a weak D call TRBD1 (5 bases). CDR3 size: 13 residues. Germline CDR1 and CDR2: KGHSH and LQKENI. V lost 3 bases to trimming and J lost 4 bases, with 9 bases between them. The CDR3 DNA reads TGTGCCAGCTCACCGGGGGAAACCTATGGCTACACCTTC. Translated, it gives CASSPGETYGYTF.

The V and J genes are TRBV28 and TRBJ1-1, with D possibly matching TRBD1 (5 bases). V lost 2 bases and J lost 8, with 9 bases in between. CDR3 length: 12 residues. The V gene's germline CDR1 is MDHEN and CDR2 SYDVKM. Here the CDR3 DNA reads TGTGCCAGCAGTTTAAATTGGGACGAAGCTTTCTTT. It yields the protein CASSLNWDEAFF.

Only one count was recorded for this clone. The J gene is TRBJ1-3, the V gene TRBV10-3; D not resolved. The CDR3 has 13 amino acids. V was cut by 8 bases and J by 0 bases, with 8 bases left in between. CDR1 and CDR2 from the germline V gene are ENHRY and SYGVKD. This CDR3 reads CAIGLDSGNTIYF. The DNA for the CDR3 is TGTGCCATCGGGTTGGACTCTGGAAACACCATATATTTT.

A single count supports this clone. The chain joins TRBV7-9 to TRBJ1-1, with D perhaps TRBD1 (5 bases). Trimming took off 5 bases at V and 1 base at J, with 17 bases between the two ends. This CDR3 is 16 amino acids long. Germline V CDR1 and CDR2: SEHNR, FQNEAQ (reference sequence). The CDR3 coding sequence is TGTGCCAGCAGCCCTTTAAATCAGGGATGGAACACTGAAGCTTTCTTT. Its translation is CASSPLNQGWNTEAFF.

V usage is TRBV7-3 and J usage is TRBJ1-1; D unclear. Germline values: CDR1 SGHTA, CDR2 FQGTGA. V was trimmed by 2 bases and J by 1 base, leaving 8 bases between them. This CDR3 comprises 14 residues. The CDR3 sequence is CASSLGNQNTEAFF. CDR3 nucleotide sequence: TGTGCCAGCAGCTTAGGCAACCAGAACACTGAAGCTTTCTTT.

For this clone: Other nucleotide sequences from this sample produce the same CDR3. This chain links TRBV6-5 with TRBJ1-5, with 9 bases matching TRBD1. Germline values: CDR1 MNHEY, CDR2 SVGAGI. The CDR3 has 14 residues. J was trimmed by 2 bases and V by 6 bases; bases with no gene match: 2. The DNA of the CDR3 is TGTGCCAGCAGCCGGACAGGGGGCAATCAGCCCCAGCATTTT. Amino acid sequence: CASSRTGGNQPQHF.

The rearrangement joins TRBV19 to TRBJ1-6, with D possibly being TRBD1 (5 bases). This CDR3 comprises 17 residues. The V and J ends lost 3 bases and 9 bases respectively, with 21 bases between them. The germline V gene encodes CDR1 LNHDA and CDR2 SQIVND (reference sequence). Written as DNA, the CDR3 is TGTGCCAGTAGTATCCGTTCACCGGGGCAGGGATCTTCACCCCTCCACTTT. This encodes CASSIRSPGQGSSPLHF. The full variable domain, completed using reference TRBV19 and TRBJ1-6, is DGGITQSPKYLFRKEGQNVTLSCEQNLNHDAMYWYRQDPGQGLRLIYYSQIVNDFQKGDIAEGYSVSREKKESFPLTVTSAQKNPTAFYLCASSIRSPGQGSSPLHFGNGTRLTVT.

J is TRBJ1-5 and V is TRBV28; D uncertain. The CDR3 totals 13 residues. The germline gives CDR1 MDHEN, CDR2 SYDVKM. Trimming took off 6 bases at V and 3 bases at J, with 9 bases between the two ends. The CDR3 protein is CASRGSANQPQHF. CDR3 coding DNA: TGTGCCAGCAGGGGCAGCGCCAATCAGCCCCAGCATTTT. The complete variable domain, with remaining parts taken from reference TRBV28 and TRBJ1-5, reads DVKVTQSSRYLVKRTGEKVFLECVQDMDHENMFWYRQDPGLGLRLIYFSYDVKMKEKGDIPEGYSVSREKKERFSLILESASTNQTSMYLCASRGSANQPQHFGDGTRLSIL.